This is a list of T cell receptor beta chains from one sample in a study of control samples from healthy donors and cancer patients. Assay used: immunoSEQ multiplex PCR; TCRdb lists only in-frame clones, some missing. The table includes 120,000 or so clones, 70% to 90% detected once. Sequenced input: blood. The receptors shown here come from a man aged 60 to 75 in good health. Each CDR3 is given with its conserved first and last residue. A D gene is named only where the DNA matches it firmly. Only some rows state a clone size, as once, few, many or a class for expanded clones.

d_call: TRBD1; j_call: TRBJ1-1; v_call: TRBV7-2; clone_size: .; cdr3_nt: TGTGCCAGCTTCCGGACAGGGGGCGCGGGACGTGGGGAGACTGAAGCTTTCTTT; cdr3_aa: CASFRTGGAGRGETEAFF
d_call: .; j_call: TRBJ2-7; v_call: TRBV7-2; clone_size: once; cdr3_nt: TGTGCCAGCAGCTTAGGCGGGGGCCCGCAATACGAGCAGTACTTC; cdr3_aa: CASSLGGGPQYEQYF
d_call: .; j_call: TRBJ2-4; v_call: TRBV5-4; clone_size: .; cdr3_nt: TGTGCCAGCAGCTTAGACGGACTAGCCAAAAACATTCAGTACTTC; cdr3_aa: CASSLDGLAKNIQYF
d_call: .; j_call: TRBJ2-7; v_call: TRBV19; clone_size: .; cdr3_nt: TGTGCCAGTAGTAAAAGGGGTGTCAGCGACGAGCAGTACTTC; cdr3_aa: CASSKRGVSDEQYF
d_call: TRBD2; j_call: TRBJ2-7; v_call: TRBV5-1; clone_size: .; cdr3_nt: TGCGCCAGCAGCTTGGCGAAGGGTAGCGGGGGGTCACCTTACGAGCAGTACTTC; cdr3_aa: CASSLAKGSGGSPYEQYF
d_call: .; j_call: TRBJ2-7; v_call: TRBV5-1; clone_size: .; cdr3_nt: TGCGCCAGCAGCCTGGTGGCCTTCCAGGGGTACGAGCAGTACTTC; cdr3_aa: CASSLVAFQGYEQYF
d_call: TRBD1; j_call: TRBJ2-2; v_call: TRBV29-1; clone_size: .; cdr3_nt: TGCAGCGCGAAGGGACAGGGAGGAAACACCGGGGAGCTGTTTTTT; cdr3_aa: CSAKGQGGNTGELFF
d_call: .; j_call: TRBJ2-7; v_call: TRBV28; clone_size: .; cdr3_nt: TGTGCCAGCAGTTCCTCTAACAGGGTTTACATGGGGGTCGGATACTTC; cdr3_aa: CASSSSNRVYMGVGYF
d_call: TRBD1; j_call: TRBJ1-2; v_call: TRBV7-2; clone_size: few; cdr3_nt: TGTGCCAGCAGCCTAGACAGGGTCAGTGGCTACACCTTC; cdr3_aa: CASSLDRVSGYTF
d_call: .; j_call: TRBJ1-6; v_call: TRBV19; clone_size: .; cdr3_nt: TGTGCCAGTGGCACAGGGTGGGATTCACCCCTCCACTTT; cdr3_aa: CASGTGWDSPLHF
d_call: TRBD2; j_call: TRBJ2-1; v_call: TRBV29-1; clone_size: .; cdr3_nt: TGCAGCGTTGGAAAGCTAGCGGGGGGCAATGAGCAGTTCTTC; cdr3_aa: CSVGKLAGGNEQFF
d_call: TRBD2; j_call: TRBJ2-2; v_call: TRBV7-3; clone_size: .; cdr3_nt: TGTGCCAGCAGCCCCTCCCCGGGACTAGTTACCGGGGAGCTGTTTTTT; cdr3_aa: CASSPSPGLVTGELFF
d_call: .; j_call: TRBJ1-5; v_call: TRBV28; clone_size: .; cdr3_nt: TGTGGCGTCGAAGGTGGCAATCAGCCCCAGCATTTT; cdr3_aa: CGVEGGNQPQHF
d_call: TRBD2; j_call: TRBJ2-3; v_call: TRBV12-3/TRBV12-4; clone_size: large; cdr3_nt: TGTGCCAGCAGTTCGGTAGCGGGGTGGTATTTT; cdr3_aa: CASSSVAGWYF
d_call: TRBD1; j_call: TRBJ1-6; v_call: TRBV28; clone_size: .; cdr3_nt: TGTGCCAGCAAAATAACAGGGGACGATTCACCCCTCCACTTT; cdr3_aa: CASKITGDDSPLHF
d_call: TRBD2; j_call: TRBJ2-2; v_call: TRBV6-5; clone_size: .; cdr3_nt: TGTGCCAGTCTAGCGGGGGGGCATAGCGGGGAGCTGTTTTTT; cdr3_aa: CASLAGGHSGELFF
d_call: .; j_call: TRBJ2-4; v_call: TRBV5-5; clone_size: .; cdr3_nt: TGTGCCAGCAGCTTTTACGGGGAGTTGGCCAAAAACATTCAGTACTTC; cdr3_aa: CASSFYGELAKNIQYF
d_call: TRBD2; j_call: TRBJ2-3; v_call: TRBV10-3; clone_size: once; cdr3_nt: TGTGCCATCAGTGAGAGTAGCGGGACTAGCGGGGGGGCCAGAGATACGCAGTATTTT; cdr3_aa: CAISESSGTSGGARDTQYF
d_call: .; j_call: TRBJ1-5; v_call: TRBV30; clone_size: .; cdr3_nt: TGTGCCTGGAGTGGGGGCCAGAACAATCAGCCCCAGCATTTT; cdr3_aa: CAWSGGQNNQPQHF
d_call: .; j_call: TRBJ1-2; v_call: TRBV5-1; clone_size: .; cdr3_nt: TGCGCCAGCAGCTCCCGCGCTACGGGATATGGCTACACCTTC; cdr3_aa: CASSSRATGYGYTF
d_call: .; j_call: TRBJ1-1; v_call: TRBV7-9; clone_size: once; cdr3_nt: TGTGCCAGCAGCTTAGGGGACGGGGCGAACACTGAAGCTTTCTTT; cdr3_aa: CASSLGDGANTEAFF
d_call: .; j_call: TRBJ1-5; v_call: TRBV3-1/TRBV3-2; clone_size: .; cdr3_nt: TGTGCCAGCAGCCAAGGAGGGGCTCATCAGCCCCAGCATTTT; cdr3_aa: CASSQGGAHQPQHF
d_call: TRBD1; j_call: TRBJ1-5; v_call: TRBV7-3; clone_size: .; cdr3_nt: TGTGCCAGCAGCTTATGCCACCCCGACCAGACAGGGGAATACAATCAGCCCCAGCATTTT; cdr3_aa: CASSLCHPDQTGEYNQPQHF
d_call: .; j_call: TRBJ2-3; v_call: TRBV7-3; clone_size: .; cdr3_nt: TGTGCCAGCAGCTTACTCTCATGGACTAAGTCAGATACGCAGTATTTT; cdr3_aa: CASSLLSWTKSDTQYF
d_call: .; j_call: TRBJ2-7; v_call: TRBV24-1; clone_size: once; cdr3_nt: TGTGCCACCAGTGATTTTCCGGACAACGAGCAGTACTTC; cdr3_aa: CATSDFPDNEQYF
d_call: .; j_call: TRBJ1-2; v_call: TRBV6-6; clone_size: .; cdr3_nt: TGTGCCAGCCGCAGGGGCAATAACTATGGCTACACCTTC; cdr3_aa: CASRRGNNYGYTF
d_call: .; j_call: TRBJ1-2; v_call: TRBV3-1/TRBV3-2; clone_size: .; cdr3_nt: TGTGCCAGCAGCCAAGACTCCACAGTCGCCTATGGCTACACCTTC; cdr3_aa: CASSQDSTVAYGYTF
d_call: TRBD2; j_call: TRBJ2-5; v_call: TRBV4-1; clone_size: .; cdr3_nt: TGCGCCAGCAGCCAAGCCCCCAGTCGGGGGGGAGAGACCCAGTACTTC; cdr3_aa: CASSQAPSRGGETQYF
d_call: TRBD1; j_call: TRBJ1-6; v_call: TRBV28; clone_size: .; cdr3_nt: TGTGCCAGCAGTACCGGACAGGCTCGATATTCACCCCTCCACTTT; cdr3_aa: CASSTGQARYSPLHF
d_call: .; j_call: TRBJ1-1; v_call: TRBV7-2; clone_size: .; cdr3_nt: TGTGCCAGCAAATATTCCCCTATTCCGGAGAACACTGAAGCTTTCTTT; cdr3_aa: CASKYSPIPENTEAFF
d_call: TRBD1; j_call: TRBJ2-3; v_call: TRBV2; clone_size: .; cdr3_nt: TGTGCCAGCAGTGGACAGGGATCGGGCACAGATACGCAGTATTTT; cdr3_aa: CASSGQGSGTDTQYF
d_call: TRBD2; j_call: TRBJ2-5; v_call: TRBV12-3/TRBV12-4; clone_size: once; cdr3_nt: TGTGCCAGCAGAACGGGGAGGGTGGAGACCCAGTACTTC; cdr3_aa: CASRTGRVETQYF
d_call: .; j_call: TRBJ2-1; v_call: TRBV18; clone_size: .; cdr3_nt: TGTGCCAGCTCACCACCGTTGGAGAGGACCACGTTCCTCAATGAGCAGTTCTTC; cdr3_aa: CASSPPLERTTFLNEQFF
d_call: .; j_call: TRBJ2-2; v_call: TRBV5-4; clone_size: .; cdr3_nt: TGTGCCAGCACCCAGAAATTGGGGGGTGGCACCGGGGAGCTGTTTTTT; cdr3_aa: CASTQKLGGGTGELFF
d_call: TRBD1; j_call: TRBJ1-5; v_call: TRBV18; clone_size: once; cdr3_nt: TGTGCCACCAACGATGGACAGGTCAATCAGCCCCAGCATTTT; cdr3_aa: CATNDGQVNQPQHF
d_call: .; j_call: TRBJ1-5; v_call: TRBV7-8; clone_size: .; cdr3_nt: TGTGCCAGCAGCTTACAGGGTAATCAGCCCCAGCATTTT; cdr3_aa: CASSLQGNQPQHF
d_call: TRBD2; j_call: TRBJ2-2; v_call: TRBV7-3; clone_size: few; cdr3_nt: TGTGCCAGCAGTTCTCGGACTAGCAGCACCGGGGAGCTGTTTTTT; cdr3_aa: CASSSRTSSTGELFF
d_call: TRBD2; j_call: TRBJ2-5; v_call: TRBV6-2/TRBV6-3; clone_size: .; cdr3_nt: TGTGCCAGCAGTTCATTTGGACTAGACGGGGAGACCCAGTACTTC; cdr3_aa: CASSSFGLDGETQYF
d_call: .; j_call: TRBJ1-2; v_call: TRBV10-3; clone_size: .; cdr3_nt: TGTGCCATCAGGGACCCAGGAGCTAACTATGGCTACACCTTC; cdr3_aa: CAIRDPGANYGYTF
d_call: .; j_call: TRBJ2-7; v_call: TRBV3-1/TRBV3-2; clone_size: .; cdr3_nt: TGTGCCAGCAGCCGGACGTCAAAGATGACCTACGAGCAGTACTTC; cdr3_aa: CASSRTSKMTYEQYF
d_call: .; j_call: TRBJ2-7; v_call: TRBV7-8; clone_size: .; cdr3_nt: TGTGCCAGCAGCTACTCTCAAGCGGGCGGTACCTACGAGCAGTACTTC; cdr3_aa: CASSYSQAGGTYEQYF
d_call: .; j_call: TRBJ1-3; v_call: TRBV7-8; clone_size: .; cdr3_nt: TGTGCCAGCAGCTTGCAGGGGACGATGATCGGAAACACCATATATTTT; cdr3_aa: CASSLQGTMIGNTIYF
d_call: .; j_call: TRBJ1-2; v_call: TRBV2; clone_size: .; cdr3_nt: TGTGCCAGCAGTGATCATAACCAGGGTAACTATGGCTACACCTTC; cdr3_aa: CASSDHNQGNYGYTF
d_call: .; j_call: TRBJ2-3; v_call: TRBV7-3; clone_size: .; cdr3_nt: TGTGCCAGCAGCTTAAACTGGTTACCCGGCACAGATACGCAGTATTTT; cdr3_aa: CASSLNWLPGTDTQYF
d_call: TRBD1; j_call: TRBJ1-6; v_call: TRBV28; clone_size: .; cdr3_nt: TGTGCCAGCAGTTTAGCGGCGATAGGTACAGGGGCCTCACCCCTCCACTTT; cdr3_aa: CASSLAAIGTGASPLHF